The table lists the clone carrying this TCR beta chain with a count of one. The CDR3 extends over 16 amino acids. Germline CDR1 and CDR2: SGHNT and YENEEA. After removal of 1 base from V and 5 bases from J, the junction contained 7 bases not matched to a gene. Assay used: immunoSEQ multiplex PCR; TCRdb lists only in-frame clones, some missing. The sample has approximately 89,000 clones; 70% to 90% are singletons. This sample is part of a study of blood T cell repertoires in COVID-19. Overall study: PBMCs, B-cell-depleted T cells, or T cells were the source of the cDNA or gDNA that made up the material.

The receptor comes from a woman in her 70s with acute or convalescent COVID-19. The chain combines TRBV11-3 with TRBJ1-1; 10 nucleotides agree with TRBD1. Sample: peripheral blood. The CDR3 nucleotides read TGTGCCAGCAGCTTAGGCTGGGACAGGGGAACAACTGAAGCTTTCTTT. Protein product: CASSLGWDRGTTEAFF.